This T cell receptor (beta chain) was captured in a study of neurological immune-mediated disorders. General study points: The study phylogenetically grouped the repertoires of 18 of 34 multiple sclerosis patients into one related-CDR3 cluster, a possible signature. HTLV-1-associated myelopathy had the most TCR clonal expansion, while multiple sclerosis had the least, a level that fell below healthy controls.

This clonotype was found many times. Its specificity is unknown. A single record per CDR3 protein comes from TCRdb applying MiXCR to the 5' RACE reads. There are 40,000 to 50,000 distinct CDR3 sequences in the sample; 2.5% occur only once, and 10% to 15% lies in the top ten. The germline V gene has CDR1 SGHRS and CDR2 YFSETQ. Trimming cost V 4 bases and J 5 bases; bases outside gene matches: 11. The CDR3 runs to 16 residues. The sample comprised PBMCs. The sequence was collected from a man aged 25 to 40 with multiple sclerosis. The chain couples TRBV5-1 to TRBJ2-2; 7 nucleotides align to TRBD2. The CDR3 spells CASSPPAAGETGELFF. For the CDR3, the DNA is TGCGCCAGCAGCCCCCCTGCTGCGGGAGAGACCGGGGAGCTGTTTTTT.